Sequencing of this TCR beta chain was carried out in a study of spatial heterogeneity in lung cancer. Time point specified: blood at routine non-recurrence follow-up after resection. A single record per CDR3 protein comes from TCRdb applying MiXCR to the 5' RACE reads. The table has approximately 93,000 distinct CDR3 sequences, just under 20% seen once. The source of this sequence is a male donor with early-stage non-small cell lung cancer. Source: PBMCs, taken at follow-up.

In nucleotides, the CDR3 is TGTGCCAGTAGTAGCAGGGGGGCCGGGGAGCTGTTTTTT. Encoded protein: CASSSRGAGELFF. V usage is TRBV19 and J usage is TRBJ2-2, with D tentatively TRBD1 (7 bases). The length of the CDR3 is 13 residues. The germline V gene encodes CDR1 LNHDA and CDR2 SQIVND (reference sequence). Trimming cost V 4 bases and J 6 bases, with 9 bases left between them.